The clone carrying this T cell receptor gamma chain is termed large. The sample belongs to a study of gamma-delta chains in newborns, infants, children. As for the study in general: Polyclonal expansion of innate γδ T cells after birth follows microbial exposure.

TCRdb reprocessed the reads using CATT. The sample gives 600 or so gamma-chain clones, about 41% of which show up once; 32% is in the top ten. The sample comprised blood. The source of this sequence is a child who was a newborn, infant or young child, either healthy, febrile or measles-vaccinated (not recorded which).

The CDR3 nucleotides read TGTGCCACCTGGGACGGCAATTATTATAAGAAACTCTTT. Encoded protein: CATWDGNYYKKLF. The chain combines TRGV2 with TRGJ1 or TRGJ2. V lost 1 base to trimming and J lost 1 base; unmatched junction nucleotides: 1. This CDR3 spans 13 amino acids. Germline loops: CDR1 EGSNGY, CDR2 YDSYNSKV.